This record covers a single T cell receptor beta chain. This receptor's antigen is unknown. Base quality data are lacking; no much larger clone is found one base away. Using the deep immunoSEQ assay, multiplex PCR amplified TCR CDR3 regions from genomic DNA. Genomic DNA extracted from each cell subset was distributed evenly over all wells of several immunoSEQ 96-well plates, and each plate served as one replicate. For unsorted PBMC, approximately 300 ng of genomic DNA, equivalent to approximately 28,000 T cell genomes, went into each replicate PCR. Ten immunoSEQ deep assay plates were used to sequence the unsorted PBMC genomic DNA. Purified libraries were measured with a Qubit 3.0 fluorometer, size-checked on a Bioanalyzer 2100, and measured again with the KAPA Library Quantification kit. Every immunoSEQ 96-well plate was sequenced on a dedicated single-read 150-cycle Illumina NextSeq 550 flow cell. Per the original workflow: Because the immunoSEQ output included only junctional sequences and no quality scores, the filtering could not be the same as the filtering used for full-length reads. Sequences were annotated with PyIR, a Python wrapper for IgBLAST v1.9, and V/J genes and CDR3 were assigned using IMGT germline references. Any read was removed if the V/J assignment was weak (E-value above 1e-6), the CDR3 was missing, or the read contained stop codons, out-of-frame junctions, or ambiguous translated residues. A V3J clonotype was defined by an identical inferred V gene, J gene, and CDR3 amino acid sequence. The percentage overlap between two repertoires was calculated by dividing the number of shared unique clonotypes by the size of the smaller repertoire. RTK rarefaction, the Chao1 estimator, and Recon v2.1 estimates of unobserved clonotypes were used to assess repertoire richness. This is the immuneACCESS table as TCRdb keeps it, with only in-frame sequences that have V and J called. A part of the clones is gone; compared with another copy, unresolved V genes explain less than half, and the rest is unexplained. That table is the source of V, J and clone size, and D and trimming were worked out from the DNA. Counted in this sample were around 440,000 clones; 77% of them appeared once. In total, the top ten clones hold 12% of the sample.

Healthy HIV-negative adults with no recently reported acute infections or vaccinations were included as donors. Only Caucasian adults living in Nashville, Tennessee, USA were represented among the donors. In the unsorted samples, 85 million to 100 million PBMCs were counted, and genomic DNA was extracted using the QIAamp DNA Blood Mini kit. Blood was obtained by leukapheresis, after which PBMCs were separated by Ficoll-Histopaque density gradient centrifugation and cryopreserved in liquid nitrogen vapor phase. The data stem from a study of shared clonotypes between healthy human individuals (TCRdb year 2020). Regarding the study in general: A few men and two women, aged 18 to 49 years, made up the cohort. The study deeply sequenced blood TCR repertoires of several healthy adults to estimate repertoire size and the extent of clonotype sharing between individuals. Libraries were prepared and TCR repertoires were sequenced by different laboratories using diverse techniques, in order to increase sequencing depth and limit assay-specific biases. Each donor's leukapheresis produced roughly between roughly 0.85 and 9.5 billion PBMCs.

V is clipped by 4 bases and J by 3 bases, and the sequence between their germline boundaries is 16 bases long. CDR1 MDHEN and CDR2 SYDVKM are derived from the germline V gene. The CDR3 numbers 15 residues from cysteine through phenylalanine. The only DNA kept is the CDR3, 45 bases in frame from the first base. The research as a whole found: Based on pairwise subsampling, the degree of clonotype sharing among donors was expected to be affected by sequencing depth. The genetic and exposure-history diversity represented was limited by the small number of donors. Only blood was sampled, and tissue TCR repertoires likely differ from those in blood.

The rearranged chain carries TRBV28 and TRBJ2-7, and the D gene may be TRBD2, 6 bases matching. The origin of this receptor is a woman between 40 and 50 years old in good health. Some clones in this sample may be carry-over from other donors' samples. Sequencing used PBMCs. The DNA sequence is given as TGTGCCAGCAGTTCTAATTCGGGACTCCGCTACGAGCAGTACTTC. It encodes CASSSNSGLRYEQYF.